This passage covers 9 T cell receptor beta chains from one sample sequenced in a study of cytomegalovirus exposure and HLA in healthy donors. In the PCR, 60 Vbeta and 13 Jbeta primers were used. Profiled with immunoSEQ multiplex PCR; TCRdb holds only in-frame clones, not every one. The table lists 110,000 to 150,000 clones, 75% to 80% of them singletons. The sample comprised PBMCs. Receptor source: a woman in her thirties in good health and CMV-seronegative.

The genes are TRBV5-1 and TRBJ2-7, with a tentative D call TRBD1 (6 bases). Trimming left V 0 bases short and J 1 base short, with 11 bases between. The CDR3 consists of 15 residues. CDR1 is SGHRS and CDR2 is YFSETQ in the germline V gene. The CDR3 DNA reads TGCGCCAGCAGCTTGGGTGCAGGGGCATCCTACGAGCAGTACTTC. Protein product: CASSLGAGASYEQYF.

The V and J genes are TRBV7-8 and TRBJ2-1; D possibly corresponds to TRBD2 (5 bases). CDR3 length: 15 amino acids. Germline CDR1 SGHVS, CDR2 FQNEAQ. The ends were cut back, 5 bases at V and 6 bases at J, with 17 bases in the middle. The CDR3: CASSPRSGLVNEQFF. In DNA form, the CDR3 reads TGTGCCAGCAGCCCTCGTTCGGGGTTGGTCAATGAGCAGTTCTTC.

V gene TRBV15 combines with J gene TRBJ1-2; possible D gene TRBD1, 5 bases. The V gene lost 2 bases and the J gene lost 8 bases, with 12 bases spanning the gap. The CDR3 has 13 residues. CDR1 and CDR2 from the germline V gene are LNHNV and YYDKDF (reference sequence). CDR3: CATSRPPSGGYTF. CDR3 bases: TGTGCCACCAGCAGACCACCGTCAGGGGGCTACACCTTC.

The chain recombines TRBV27 with TRBJ1-1; possibly TRBD1 for D (5 bases). Trimming stripped 6 bases from V and 1 base from J, with 9 bases between. CDR3 length: 13 amino acids. Per the germline V gene, CDR1 is MNHEY and CDR2 is SMNVEV (reference sequence). The CDR3 here is CASRLTENTEAFF. DNA for the CDR3: TGTGCCAGCAGGCTGACAGAGAACACTGAAGCTTTCTTT.

This chain connects TRBV11-2 to TRBJ2-2; D is ambiguous. The CDR3 is 15 amino acids. Germline CDR1 and CDR2: SGHAT and FQNNGV. V was cut by 4 bases and J by 3 bases, with 12 bases left in between. The CDR3 spells CASSSLDTYTGELFF. CDR3 sequence (DNA): TGTGCCAGCAGCTCACTTGACACGTACACCGGGGAGCTGTTTTTT.

The chain joins TRBV6-6 to TRBJ1-2; TRBD1 might be the D (6 bases). CDR3 length equals 14 residues. Trimming took 7 bases from V and 2 from J, leaving 14 bases between them. In germline, CDR1 is MNHNY, CDR2 SVGAGI (reference sequence). The CDR3, as DNA: TGTGCCAGCACCCCCGGAGACAGGAACTATGGCTACACCTTC. Protein sequence: CASTPGDRNYGYTF.

The chain is built from TRBV5-1 and TRBJ1-1; D is unresolved. Germline-derived CDR1 and CDR2 are SGHRS and YFSETQ. The ends were cut back, 5 bases at V and 0 bases at J, with 14 bases in the middle. This CDR3 contains 15 residues. The CDR3 bases are TGCGCCAGCAGTAAAGACACGCAAGTGAACACTGAAGCTTTCTTT. Translating gives CASSKDTQVNTEAFF.

This clone came up once. The V and J genes are TRBV6-6 and TRBJ1-1; unclear D gene. CDR1 is MNHNY and CDR2 is SVGAGI in the germline V gene (reference sequence). The CDR3 totals 15 residues. With 5 bases removed from V and 4 bases from J, the gap between germline ends came to 17 bases. CDR3 coding DNA: TGTGCCAGCAGTGCTCCGGGTTCCGAGGGCACTGAAGCTTTCTTT. Amino acid sequence: CASSAPGSEGTEAFF.

The V and J genes are TRBV5-1 and TRBJ1-1; 9 bases match TRBD1. CDR1 is SGHRS and CDR2 is YFSETQ in the germline V gene. The CDR3 has 17 residues. After removal of 4 bases from V and 0 bases from J, the junction contained 10 bases not matched to a gene. In nucleotides, the CDR3 is TGCGCCAGCAGCCCACAGGGGGCTGCAGTCGTGAACACTGAAGCTTTCTTT. Translating gives CASSPQGAAVVNTEAFF.